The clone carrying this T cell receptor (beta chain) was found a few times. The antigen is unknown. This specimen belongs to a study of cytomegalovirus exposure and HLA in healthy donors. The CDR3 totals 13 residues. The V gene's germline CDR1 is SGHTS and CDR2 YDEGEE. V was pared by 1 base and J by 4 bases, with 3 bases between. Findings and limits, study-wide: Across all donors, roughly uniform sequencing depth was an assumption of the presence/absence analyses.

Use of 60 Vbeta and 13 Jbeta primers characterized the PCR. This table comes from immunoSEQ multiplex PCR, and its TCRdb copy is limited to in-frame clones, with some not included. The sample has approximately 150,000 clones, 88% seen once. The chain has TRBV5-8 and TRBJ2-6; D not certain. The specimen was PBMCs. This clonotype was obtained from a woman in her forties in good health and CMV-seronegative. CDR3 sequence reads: CASSLLGANVLTF. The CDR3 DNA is TGTGCCAGCAGCTTGTTAGGGGCCAACGTCCTGACTTTC. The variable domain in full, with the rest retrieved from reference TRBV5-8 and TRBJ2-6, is EAGVTQSPTHLIKTRGQQATLRCSPISGHTSVYWYQQALGLGLQFLLWYDEGEERNRGNFPPRFSGRQFPNYSSELNVNALELEDSALYLCASSLLGANVLTFGAGSRLTVL.